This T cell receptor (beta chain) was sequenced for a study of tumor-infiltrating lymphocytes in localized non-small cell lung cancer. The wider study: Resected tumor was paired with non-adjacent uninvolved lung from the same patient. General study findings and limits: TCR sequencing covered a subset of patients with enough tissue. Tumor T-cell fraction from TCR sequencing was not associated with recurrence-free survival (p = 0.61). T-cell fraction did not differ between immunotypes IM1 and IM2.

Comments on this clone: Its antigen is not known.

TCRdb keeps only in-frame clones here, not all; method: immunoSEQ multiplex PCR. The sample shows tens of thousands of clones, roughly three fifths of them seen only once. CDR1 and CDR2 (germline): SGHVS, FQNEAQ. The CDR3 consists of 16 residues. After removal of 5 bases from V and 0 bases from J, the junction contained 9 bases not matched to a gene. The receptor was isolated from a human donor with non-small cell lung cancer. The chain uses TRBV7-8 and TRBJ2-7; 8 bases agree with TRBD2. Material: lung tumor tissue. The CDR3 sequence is CASSPRGAGASYEQYF. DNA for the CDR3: TGTGCCAGCAGCCCCCGAGGAGCGGGAGCCTCCTACGAGCAGTACTTC.